Sequencing of this TCR beta chain was carried out in a study of blood T cells in healthy people across ages. Study at large: Template switching picked up about one barcoded beta molecule for each two T cells.

General study results and limits: The fall in TCR beta diversity per million T cells was roughly linear with age. When one million T cells were used, diversity estimates were thought to be underestimates. With naive T cell percentage, TCR beta diversity showed a strong correlation.

To note about this clonotype: Antigen specificity is unknown.

A J-beta primer mix and a sample-barcoded 5' primer were used in a second PCR of about 6 to 12 cycles. TCRdb re-called the 5' RACE reads with MiXCR, one entry per CDR3 protein. The sample contains approximately 800,000 distinct CDR3 sequences, approximately 35% of which appear only once. The clonotype originates from a man aged 18 to 29 in good health. Sequenced input: blood.

CDR3 sequence: CASSWAGPADSPLHF. CDR3 nucleotides: TGTGCCAGCAGCTGGGCCGGACCCGCGGATTCACCCCTCCACTTT. The genes are TRBV5-6 and TRBJ1-6; no definite D call. Trimming removed 3 bases from V and 8 bases from J, with 15 bases in between. CDR1 is SGHDT and CDR2 is YYEEEE in the germline V gene. CDR3 length equals 15 residues. Together with reference TRBV5-6 and TRBJ1-6, the CDR3 gives the full variable domain: DAGVTQSPTHLIKTRGQQVTLRCSPKSGHDTVSWYQQALGQGPQFIFQYYEEEERQRGNFPDRFSGHQFPNYSSELNVNALLLGDSALYLCASSWAGPADSPLHFGNGTRLTVT.